These 24 T cell receptor beta chains came from one sample sequenced in a study of CD8+CD57+ T cells in acquired aplastic anemia. Using genomic DNA as the template, TCR beta VDJ and CDR3 profiling was carried out. TCRdb itself ran the reads through MiXCR, one entry per CDR3 protein. The table lists about 100,000 distinct CDR3 sequences, 50% to 65% of them singletons. Sequenced: sorted CD4+, CD8+, or CD8+CD57+ T cells (not recorded which) from PBMCs. These receptors were obtained from a human donor in good health, serving as a control.

By proportion, this clonotype is medium-sized (0.01 to 0.1%). The V and J genes are TRBV10-2 and TRBJ2-7, with TRBD1 matching over 8 bases. CDR1 and CDR2 (germline): WSHSY, SAAADI. V was pared by 5 bases and J by 4 bases, with 7 bases of the junction left unmatched. CDR3 size: 14 residues. Here the CDR3 DNA reads TGCGCCAGCAGTTCCGGGACAGGAGGTTACGAGCAGTACTTC. This sequence encodes CASSSGTGGYEQYF.

As concerns this clonotype: Sequence at one end of the junction differs from germline and may be a read error. This chain connects TRBV6-4 to TRBJ2-2; tentatively, D is TRBD2 (5 bases). CDR1 and CDR2 from the germline V gene are MRHNA and SNTAGT. This CDR3 has 13 amino acids. The CDR3 spells CASSDRDTGEMFF. CDR3 nucleotides: TGTGCCAGCAGTGACAGAGATACCGGGGAGATGTTTTTT.

The gene calls are TRBV9 and TRBJ1-2; 7 bases line up with TRBD1. V was pared by 4 bases and J by 4 bases, with 4 bases of the junction left unmatched. The CDR3 is 13 amino acids. Germline V CDR1 and CDR2: SGDLS, YYNGEE. The CDR3 DNA is TGTGCCAGCAGCCAGGACAGGCCCTATGGCTACACCTTC. Amino acid sequence: CASSQDRPYGYTF.

This chain connects TRBV4-1 to TRBJ1-2, with D unclear. V shed 0 bases and J shed 8 bases, with 4 bases lying between them. CDR3 size: 11 residues. Germline values: CDR1 MGHRA, CDR2 YSYEKL. The CDR3 sequence: CASSQESGYTF. The DNA of the CDR3 is TGCGCCAGCAGCCAAGAGAGCGGCTACACCTTC.

V usage is TRBV25-1 and J usage is TRBJ1-1; D is ambiguous. V lost 4 bases, J lost 5 bases, and 17 bases lay in between. CDR1 MGHDK and CDR2 SYGVNS come from the germline V gene. The CDR3 runs to 15 residues. CDR3 sequence reads: CASSVPGPLPTEAFF. CDR3 nucleotide sequence: TGTGCCAGCAGTGTTCCAGGCCCCCTCCCTACTGAAGCTTTCTTT.

In this sample, this clonotype turned up a few times. This chain links TRBV12-5 with TRBJ2-7, with a tentative D call TRBD2 (7 bases). Germline V gives CDR1 LGHNT, CDR2 FRNRAP. V was cut by 0 bases and J by 1 base, with 13 bases left in between. The CDR3 length is 16 residues. In nucleotides, the CDR3 is TGTGCTAGTGGTTTGGTACGAGGGGGGGGGTCCTACGAGCAGTACTTC. This encodes CASGLVRGGGSYEQYF.

This clonotype was seen repeatedly, ten times or more. The chain links TRBV30 to TRBJ2-1; the D gene is possibly TRBD1 (5 bases). Germline CDR1 reads GTSNPN; CDR2 reads SVGIG (reference sequence). This CDR3 has 13 residues. The V end was cut by 0 bases, the J end by 4 bases, with 7 bases between. CDR3 protein: CAWSVGAYNEQFF. For the CDR3, the DNA is TGTGCCTGGAGTGTAGGGGCGTACAATGAGCAGTTCTTC.

The sample holds a few counts of this clonotype. The chain employs TRBV25-1 and TRBJ2-1, with 9 bases identical to TRBD2. The length of the CDR3 is 14 residues. Germline CDR1 is MGHDK and CDR2 is SYGVNS. Trimming removed 5 bases from V and 4 bases from J; junction bases left unmatched: 3. The CDR3 spells CASSRLAVYNEQFF. CDR3 coding DNA: TGTGCCAGCAGTAGACTAGCGGTATACAATGAGCAGTTCTTC.

The chain is built from TRBV4-1 and TRBJ2-3; perhaps D is TRBD1 or TRBD2 (5 bases each). Germline-derived CDR1 and CDR2 are MGHRA and YSYEKL. V lost 5 bases, J lost 0 bases, and 24 bases lay in between. This CDR3 is built from 19 residues. In nucleotides, the CDR3 is TGCGCCAGCAGCTCGCTATCCGGGACCAGCGAAACTAGCACAGATACGCAGTATTTT. It yields the protein CASSSLSGTSETSTDTQYF.

This clonotype occurred many times. The chain combines TRBV29-1 with TRBJ1-2; 8 nucleotides line up with TRBD1. There are 14 residues in the CDR3. V trimming: 6 bases; J trimming: 0 bases; junction bases outside the gene matches: 6. Germline values: CDR1 SQVTM, CDR2 ANQGSEA. Written as DNA, the CDR3 is TGCAGCGTGGCCGGACAGGGTTCTAACTATGGCTACACCTTC. It codes for CSVAGQGSNYGYTF. The variable domain in full, completed from reference TRBV29-1 and TRBJ1-2, reads SAVISQKPSRDICQRGTSLTIQCQVDSQVTMMFWYRQQPGQSLTLIATANQGSEATYESGFVIDKFPISRPNLTFSTLTVSNMSPEDSSIYLCSVAGQGSNYGYTFGSGTRLTVV.

This chain uses TRBV2 with TRBJ1-2; D not resolved. V lost 3 bases to trimming and J lost 8 bases, with 10 bases between them. This CDR3 region has 12 residues. Germline CDR1 reads SNHLY; CDR2 reads FYNNEI. The CDR3 loop is CASSEATVGYTF. The CDR3 DNA is TGTGCCAGCAGTGAGGCTACCGTAGGCTACACCTTC.

This clonotype occurred many times. The chain joins TRBV6-5 to TRBJ1-2; 7 bases agree with TRBD1. The CDR3 sequence is 15 residues long. Germline V lookup: CDR1 MNHEY, CDR2 SVGAGI. Trimming removed 0 bases from V and 2 bases from J; junction bases left unmatched: 3. CDR3 sequence reads: CASSYSPGQNYGYTF. CDR3 coding DNA: TGTGCCAGCAGTTACTCTCCGGGACAGAACTATGGCTACACCTTC.

This chain links TRBV10-1 with TRBJ2-3; no definite D call. From germline, CDR1 is WNHNN and CDR2 SYGVQD (reference sequence). The CDR3 totals 13 residues. The V and J ends lost 2 bases and 6 bases respectively, with 9 bases between them. This CDR3 is CASSENQPDTQYF. The CDR3 DNA reads as TGCGCCAGCAGTGAGAACCAGCCGGATACGCAGTATTTT.

In regard to this clonotype: A read error is possible here, since a much larger clone lies one base away. This rearrangement joins TRBV4-2 to TRBJ2-7; 10 bases align to TRBD1. V lost 0 bases to trimming and J lost 5 bases; unmatched junction nucleotides: 4. Per the germline V gene, CDR1 is LGHNA and CDR2 is YNFKEQ. This CDR3 comprises 15 residues. The CDR3 sequence is CASSQEGGTGDEQYF. DNA for the CDR3: TGTGCCAGCAGCCAAGAAGGTGGGACAGGGGACGAGCAGTACTTC.

Notes on this clonotype: A much larger clone differs by one base, so this may be a read error. The chain links TRBV7-2 to TRBJ2-7; D is undetermined. This CDR3 region has 15 residues. Germline V gene sequence: CDR1 SGHTA, CDR2 FQGNSA. The CDR3 DNA reads as TGTGCCAGCAGCTTAACCCCGGCACCCTCCTACGGGCAGTACTTC. Encoded protein: CASSLTPAPSYGQYF. The entire variable domain, with the rest obtained from reference TRBV7-2 and TRBJ2-7, is as follows: GAGVSQSPSNKVTEKGKDVELRCDPISGHTALYWYRQSLGQGLEFLIYFQGNSAPDKSGLPSDRFSAERTGGSVSTLTIQRTQQEDSAVYLCASSLTPAPSYGQYFGPGTRLTVT.

This clonotype was found once. The chain has TRBV12-3 or TRBV12-4 and TRBJ1-1; 7 bases align to TRBD1. This CDR3 region has 14 residues. V shed 3 bases and J 5 bases; nucleotides not matched to a gene: 6. This chain's CDR3 is CASSFFQGGTEAFF. The CDR3 DNA reads as TGTGCCAGCAGTTTTTTTCAGGGGGGGACTGAAGCTTTCTTT.

V gene TRBV19 combines with J gene TRBJ2-2; D might be TRBD1 or TRBD2, each matching 6 bases. CDR3 size: 13 residues. From germline, CDR1 is LNHDA and CDR2 SQIVND (reference sequence). Trimming removed 5 bases at V and 4 bases at J, with 8 bases between. DNA of the CDR3: TGTGCCAGTAGTGAGGGGGGCACCGGGGAGCTGTTTTTT. Amino acids: CASSEGGTGELFF.

CDR3 bases: TGTGCCAGCAGCGTACCAGGGGACGGGAGTGGGGCTGAGCAGTTCTTC. Residues: CASSVPGDGSGAEQFF. This chain links TRBV9 with TRBJ2-1; tentatively, D is TRBD1 or TRBD2 (6 bases each). Trimming left V 1 base short and J 9 bases short, with 20 bases between. Germline loops: CDR1 SGDLS, CDR2 YYNGEE. This CDR3 has 16 amino acids. Full variable domain (remainder filled in from reference TRBV9 and TRBJ2-1): DSGVTQTPKHLITATGQRVTLRCSPRSGDLSVYWYQQSLDQGLQFLIQYYNGEERAKGNILERFSAQQFPDLHSELNLSSLELGDSALYFCASSVPGDGSGAEQFFGPGTRLTVL.

There are many counts of this clonotype. The chain has TRBV3-1 and TRBJ2-7; D is ambiguous. Germline-derived CDR1 and CDR2 are LGHDT and YNNKEL (reference sequence). This CDR3 has 14 residues. The germline V and J ends were trimmed by 1 base and 3 bases, with 10 bases remaining between them. CDR3 residues: CASSQVEGFYEQYF. CDR3 nucleotides: TGTGCCAGCAGCCAAGTTGAAGGGTTCTACGAGCAGTACTTC.

This clonotype was recorded many times. V is TRBV11-2 and J is TRBJ2-1; D gene ambiguous. Between the trimmed V and J ends, which lost 0 bases and 0 bases, there was a span of 9 bases. Germline CDR1 SGHAT, CDR2 FQNNGV. The CDR3 has 16 amino acids. CDR3 sequence (DNA): TGTGCCAGCAGCTTAGAAGGCAGCAGCTCCTACAATGAGCAGTTCTTC. Residues: CASSLEGSSSYNEQFF.

This clonotype was picked up many times. One end of the junction varies from germline; a read error may be responsible. The chain uses TRBV7-7 and TRBJ1-1; D is ambiguous. There are 13 residues in the CDR3. Germline V gene sequence: CDR1 SSHAT, CDR2 FNYEAQ (reference sequence). CDR3 sequence (DNA): TGTGCTAGCAGCTTCGGCAGTGGGACTGAAGCTTTCTTT. Amino acid sequence: CASSFGSGTEAFF.

The chain carries TRBV2 and TRBJ2-3; 10 bases align to TRBD1. J was trimmed by 1 base and V by 6 bases; bases with no gene match: 4. The CDR3 covers 15 residues. Looked up from germline, CDR1 is SNHLY and CDR2 is FYNNEI. For the CDR3, the DNA is TGTGCCAGCAGCCCAGGGACAGGGGGCACAGATACGCAGTATTTT. Protein sequence: CASSPGTGGTDTQYF.

This clonotype was counted a single time. The CDR3 does not close with the conserved phenylalanine or tryptophan, likely indicating a read error. The J gene is TRBJ2-2, the V gene TRBV9; 7 bases agree with TRBD1. Trimming at V came to 7 bases and at J to 2 bases, leaving 17 bases not matched to a gene. The CDR3 runs to 18 residues. In germline, CDR1 is SGDLS, CDR2 YYNGEE. As DNA, the CDR3 is TGTGCCAGCCACAAAACAGGGGACGCGAACCGTAACACCGGGGAGCTGTTTCTT. This gives the protein CASHKTGDANRNTGELFL.

The CDR3 DNA is TGCGCCAGCAGTGAGACCCTCTATGGGACAGGCTATGGCTACACCTTC. Encoded protein: CASSETLYGTGYGYTF. The rearrangement joins TRBV10-1 to TRBJ1-2; 8 nucleotides line up with TRBD1. Germline CDR1 and CDR2: WNHNN and SYGVQD (reference sequence). The CDR3 is 16 residues long. J gave up 4 bases and V 2 bases, and 9 bases lay outside the gene matches.